Listed here is a single T cell receptor beta chain. Its antigen is as yet unknown. Single viable CD3+CD4+CD8-CD45RO+ cells were sorted as the memory CD4+ T cells. Serostatus was set by detecting CMV pp150, pp28, p38, p52 IgG. These data originate in a study of memory CD4+ T cells and cytomegalovirus serostatus. In the study overall: This sample comes from healthy Belgian adults, about nine CMV seropositive, 20 to 25 seronegative. Study-level results: The CMV-associated TCR signature appears largely within the CD4+ memory repertoire.

Sequencing used immunoSEQ multiplex PCR; TCRdb keeps in-frame clones, though not all of them. The table includes about 56,000 clones, 82% detected once. Germline-derived CDR1 and CDR2 are SGHTA and FQGNSA. The ends were cut back, 0 bases at V and 0 bases at J, with 8 bases in the middle. CDR3 length: 15 residues. The specimen sequenced was memory CD4+ T cells from blood. J is TRBJ1-2 and V is TRBV7-2, with no clear D. This TCR was recovered from an adult in good health and CMV-seronegative. CDR3 residues: CASSLAGPANYGYTF. CDR3 bases: TGTGCCAGCAGCTTAGCGGGCCCAGCTAACTATGGCTACACCTTC.